This is a list of T cell receptor beta chains from one sample in a study of T-cell reconstitution after alpha-beta-depleted transplantation in children. TCRdb processed the PCR reads anew with MiXCR; each CDR3 protein has one entry. The table lists a few thousand distinct CDR3 sequences, around 7% of them singletons. Sample: PBMCs, mostly from graft donor cells, taken 60 days after TCRalphabeta/CD19-depleted stem cell transplant. The receptors stem from a boy less than two years old who had a stem cell transplant for SCID, so the T cells may come from the graft donor. Both conserved end residues are part of each CDR3. A D gene is named only where the DNA matches it firmly. The size of a clone is reported for some rows only, either as once, few or many, or as a class for expanded clones.

j_gene,v_gene,d_gene,abundance,len,CDR3aa,CDR3nt
TRBJ2-1,TRBV2,-,medium-sized,13,CASNGRTYNEQFF,TGTGCCAGCAACGGCAGGACCTACAATGAGCAGTTCTTC
TRBJ1-1,TRBV5-1,-,many,13,CASSVGQNTEAFF,TGCGCCAGCAGCGTCGGGCAGAACACTGAAGCTTTCTTT
TRBJ2-7,TRBV24-1,-,medium-sized,14,CATSDGSQSYEQYF,TGTGCCACCAGTGACGGGTCCCAATCCTACGAGCAGTACTTC
TRBJ2-7,TRBV5-1,-,medium-sized,13,CASSFIHRYEQYF,TGCGCCAGCAGCTTTATCCACCGCTACGAGCAGTACTTC
TRBJ1-1,TRBV10-2,TRBD1,many,16,CASSEKPGQGNTEAFF,TGCGCCAGCAGCGAGAAACCGGGACAGGGCAACACTGAAGCTTTCTTT
TRBJ1-3,TRBV6-6,-,many,12,CASQIPGNTIYF,TGTGCCAGCCAGATTCCTGGAAACACCATATATTTT
TRBJ2-1,TRBV20-1,TRBD1,many,10,CSARGDRGFF,TGCAGTGCTAGAGGGGACAGGGGGTTCTTC
TRBJ1-3,TRBV20-1,-,medium-sized,13,CSANAFSGNTIYF,TGCAGTGCTAACGCCTTCTCTGGAAACACCATATATTTT
TRBJ2-2,TRBV28,TRBD1,medium-sized,21,CATNLRRDRAYLPSNTGELFF,TGTGCCACCAACCTACGGCGGGACAGGGCCTACCTCCCCTCGAACACCGGGGAGCTGTTTTTT
TRBJ2-5,TRBV12-5,TRBD1,-,19,CATCRRVLWTGTFIRAQYF,TGTGCCACCTGCCGACGGGTTCTTTGGACAGGAACATTCATTAGGGCCCAGTACTTC